These 10 T cell receptor beta chains came from one sample sequenced in a study of blood T cell repertoires in COVID-19 (dated by TCRdb to the early 2020s). Library generation was performed with the immunoSEQ multiplex PCR assay. The source is immuneACCESS, and TCRdb retained only in-frame sequences with V and J called. Part of the clones is not carried over; for the studies checked, unresolved V genes explain less than half of this, and the remainder is unexplained. This sample holds some 83,000 clones; around 80% were observed only once. The ten largest account for 21% of the sample. The sequenced sample was peripheral blood. Every receptor here comes from a human donor in a cohort sampled during active COVID-19.

This clone turned up a few times. The chain is built from TRBV6-5 and TRBJ2-7; D may be TRBD1 (5 bases). The CDR3 runs 12 residues. Trimming stripped 7 bases from V and 3 bases from J, with 10 bases between. The V gene's germline CDR1 is MNHEY and CDR2 SVGAGI. This chain's CDR3 is CASNRQFYEQYF. For the CDR3, the DNA is TGTGCCAGCAATAGACAGTTCTACGAGCAGTACTTC.

The chain joins TRBV18 to TRBJ1-3; D gene unclear. Trimming shortened V by 1 base and J by 0 bases, and 13 bases separated the two germline ends. Per germline, CDR1 KGHSH and CDR2 LQKENI. This CDR3 has 17 amino acids. In DNA form, the CDR3 reads TGTGCCAGCTCACCACGATCCCAGATTGGCTCTGGAAACACCATATATTTT. Its protein product is CASSPRSQIGSGNTIYF. The whole variable domain, remainder taken from reference TRBV18 and TRBJ1-3, is NAGVMQNPRHLVRRRGQEARLRCSPMKGHSHVYWYRQLPEEGLKFMVYLQKENIIDESGMPKERFSAEFPKEGPSILRIQQVVRGDSAAYFCASSPRSQIGSGNTIYFGEGSWLTVV.

J is TRBJ1-5 and V is TRBV12-3 or TRBV12-4, with D possibly matching TRBD1 (5 bases). The germline V and J ends were trimmed by 8 bases and 4 bases, with 9 bases remaining between them. The CDR3 runs to 12 residues. The chain's CDR3 is CASGGGNQPQHF. The CDR3 DNA is TGTGCCAGCGGGGGGGGGAATCAGCCCCAGCATTTT.

The chain links TRBV28 to TRBJ2-7, with 7 bases that match TRBD2. Germline CDR1 reads MDHEN; CDR2 reads SYDVKM. The J segment lost 4 bases and the V segment lost 4 bases, leaving 1 base of the junction unmatched. The CDR3 sequence is 12 residues long. The CDR3 DNA is TGTGCCAGCAGTTGGGGGGGGTACGAGCAGTACTTC. Its translation: CASSWGGYEQYF.

The chain is built from TRBV6-2 or TRBV6-3 and TRBJ1-1, with a weak D call TRBD1 (5 bases). The CDR3 loop spans 15 amino acids. Trimming stripped 5 bases from V and 1 base from J, with 14 bases between. The germline CDR1 and CDR2 sequences are MNHEY and SVGEGT. The CDR3, as DNA: TGTGCCAGCAGTCAAATGGGGCCCCGGAACACTGAAGCTTTCTTT. This gives the protein CASSQMGPRNTEAFF.

This clone has a single count. In nucleotides, the CDR3 is TGTGCCAGCTCACCACCGACGGGTTATGCCTACGAGCAGTACTTC. It yields the protein CASSPPTGYAYEQYF. The rearrangement joins TRBV18 to TRBJ2-7; D unresolved. Trimming took 0 bases from V and 2 from J, leaving 11 bases between them. This CDR3 has 15 amino acids. CDR1 is KGHSH and CDR2 is LQKENI in the germline V gene.

The chain uses TRBV19 and TRBJ1-4, with a tentative D call TRBD1 (5 bases). The ends were cut back, 6 bases at V and 2 bases at J, with 16 bases in the middle. Looked up from germline, CDR1 is LNHDA and CDR2 is SQIVND (reference sequence). This CDR3 has 16 residues. For the CDR3, the DNA is TGTGCCAGTAGCCCGTCGGGGGGTATGACTAATGAAAAACTGTTTTTT. Amino acids: CASSPSGGMTNEKLFF.

This clone was counted once. The gene calls are TRBV5-4 and TRBJ2-7, with TRBD1 matching 10 bases. V shed 2 bases and J 4 bases; nucleotides not matched to a gene: 9. CDR3 length equals 16 residues. The germline gives CDR1 SGHNT, CDR2 YYREEE (reference sequence). CDR3: CASSLPTGGLSYEQYF. The CDR3 nucleotides read TGTGCCAGCAGCTTACCGACAGGGGGCCTTTCTTACGAGCAGTACTTC.

V usage is TRBV2 and J usage is TRBJ1-3; possible D gene TRBD1, 5 bases. The CDR3 is made up of 14 amino acids. CDR1 and CDR2 from the germline V gene are SNHLY and FYNNEI. V lost 5 bases, J lost 0 bases, and 8 bases lay in between. CDR3 DNA sequence: TGTGCCAGCAGTCGGGACTTCTCTGGAAACACCATATATTTT. The encoded protein is CASSRDFSGNTIYF.

The rearrangement uses TRBV6-2 or TRBV6-3 and TRBJ2-7, with D perhaps matching TRBD1 (5 bases). The CDR3 length is 15 residues. Trimming removed 5 bases from V and 0 bases from J, with 14 bases in between. Germline CDR1 and CDR2: MNHEY and SVGEGT. The CDR3 DNA reads as TGTGCCAGCAGTACAGGCTCCCCCTACTCCTACGAGCAGTACTTC. It encodes CASSTGSPYSYEQYF.